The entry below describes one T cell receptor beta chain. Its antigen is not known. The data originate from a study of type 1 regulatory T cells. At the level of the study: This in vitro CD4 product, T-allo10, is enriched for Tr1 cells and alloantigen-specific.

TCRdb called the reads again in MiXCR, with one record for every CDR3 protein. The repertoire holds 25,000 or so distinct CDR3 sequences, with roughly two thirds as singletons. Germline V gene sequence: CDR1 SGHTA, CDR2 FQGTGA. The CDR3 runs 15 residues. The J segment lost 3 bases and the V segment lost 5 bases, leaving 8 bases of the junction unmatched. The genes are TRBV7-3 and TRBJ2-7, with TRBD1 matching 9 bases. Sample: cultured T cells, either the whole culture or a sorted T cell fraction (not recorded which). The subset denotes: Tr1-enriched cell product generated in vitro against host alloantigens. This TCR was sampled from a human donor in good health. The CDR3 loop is CASSLGTGKSYEQYF. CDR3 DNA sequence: TGTGCCAGCAGCCTCGGGACAGGGAAAAGCTACGAGCAGTACTTC.